This passage covers 6 T cell receptor beta chains from one sample sequenced in a study of cytomegalovirus exposure and HLA in healthy donors. The primer mix had 60 Vbeta and 13 Jbeta primers. Data came from immunoSEQ multiplex PCR; TCRdb stores just in-frame clones and leaves some out. Found here are fewer than 90,000 clones, around 75% of them singletons; the top ten hold over 12%. The sequenced sample was PBMCs. Every receptor here comes from a woman in her forties in good health and CMV-seropositive.

Relative to its sample, this clone is medium-sized (0.01 to 0.1%). CDR3 region: CASSDDGGARTEAFF. In DNA form, the CDR3 reads TGTGCCAGTAGTGATGATGGGGGCGCGAGGACTGAAGCTTTCTTT. The chain links TRBV19 to TRBJ1-1, with TRBD1 as a possible D gene (6 bases). Per germline, CDR1 LNHDA and CDR2 SQIVND (reference sequence). The V end was cut by 5 bases, the J end by 5 bases, with 18 bases between. This CDR3 region has 15 residues. Full variable domain (remainder filled in from reference TRBV19 and TRBJ1-1): DGGITQSPKYLFRKEGQNVTLSCEQNLNHDAMYWYRQDPGQGLRLIYYSQIVNDFQKGDIAEGYSVSREKKESFPLTVTSAQKNPTAFYLCASSDDGGARTEAFFGQGTRLTVV.

This rearrangement joins TRBV6-5 to TRBJ1-5; no definite D call. Trimming left V 2 bases short and J 2 bases short, with 13 bases between. Germline V gives CDR1 MNHEY, CDR2 SVGAGI. The CDR3 extends over 16 amino acids. The CDR3 region has the DNA TGTGCCAGCAGTTACACCCGCCTTTCGGGCAATCAGCCCCAGCATTTT. Translated: CASSYTRLSGNQPQHF.

The J gene is TRBJ2-1, the V gene TRBV7-2, with 12 bases fitting TRBD2. CDR1 is SGHTA and CDR2 is FQGNSA in the germline V gene. This CDR3 is 16 amino acids long. The J segment lost 6 bases and the V segment lost 4 bases, leaving 7 bases of the junction unmatched. Here the CDR3 reads CASSSTGLAGSNEQFF. In DNA form, the CDR3 reads TGTGCCAGCAGCTCAACAGGACTAGCGGGATCCAATGAGCAGTTCTTC. Full variable domain (remainder filled in from reference TRBV7-2 and TRBJ2-1): GAGVSQSPSNKVTEKGKDVELRCDPISGHTALYWYRQSLGQGLEFLIYFQGNSAPDKSGLPSDRFSAERTGGSVSTLTIQRTQQEDSAVYLCASSSTGLAGSNEQFFGPGTRLTVL.

CDR3 amino acids: CASSRSTSYEQYF. CDR3 nucleotides: TGTGCCAGCAGCCGGAGTACATCCTACGAGCAGTACTTC. The J gene is TRBJ2-7, the V gene TRBV28; D remains unclear. Germline CDR1 and CDR2: MDHEN and SYDVKM. Deletions cut 6 bases from V and 1 base from J, with 10 bases between. This CDR3 contains 13 residues.

This clone appeared once. The chain has TRBV6-1 and TRBJ1-2; 7 positions agree with TRBD1. In germline, CDR1 is MNHNS, CDR2 SASEGT. CDR3 length: 13 residues. The trim removed 6 bases at V and 5 bases at J, leaving 6 bases unmatched. CDR3 nucleotides: TGTGCCAGCAGAATCACAGGGGAATATGGCTACACCTTC. Its translation is CASRITGEYGYTF.

The gene calls are TRBV6-5 and TRBJ2-1, with D perhaps matching TRBD2 (6 bases). This CDR3 spans 15 amino acids. V lost 5 bases, J lost 3 bases, and 14 bases lay in between. Germline CDR1 is MNHEY and CDR2 is SVGAGI. This chain's CDR3 is CASSPFTRGYNEQFF. The CDR3 DNA follows: TGTGCCAGCAGTCCTTTCACGCGGGGCTACAATGAGCAGTTCTTC.